What follows are 20 T cell receptor beta chains derived from one specimen sequenced in a study of tumor and adjacent non-tumor tissue in lung cancer. A modified ARM-PCR protocol with three rounds of nested PCR amplified TCRbeta. One entry per CDR3 protein, called by TCRdb with MiXCR from the multiplex PCR reads. The sample includes 100,000 or so distinct CDR3 sequences, around three fifths of them seen just once. RNA was extracted from bulk tissue without any cell sorting. This non-tumor lung sample came from over 3 cm beyond the tumor edge. The sequencing sample was made of distant non-tumor lung tissue. These receptors were taken from a man under 40 with non-small cell lung cancer.

This rearrangement joins TRBV6-1 to TRBJ1-3, with D hard to call. V was shortened by 9 bases and J by 6 bases, with 18 bases between the two germline ends. Germline V lookup: CDR1 MNHNS, CDR2 SASEGT. The CDR3 runs 14 residues. The CDR3: CARVPLGQENTIYF. Here the CDR3 DNA reads TGTGCCAGAGTGCCTCTCGGGCAGGAAAACACCATATATTTT.

To note about this clonotype: One end of the junction does not line up with germline, which may come from a read error. The gene calls are TRBV11-2 and TRBJ2-3; the D gene could be TRBD1 or TRBD2 (5 bases each). The CDR3 has 13 residues. Per the germline V gene, CDR1 is SGHAT and CDR2 is FQNNGV. The CDR3 here is CATSLDLRGRPHF. In nucleotides, the CDR3 is TGTGCCACCAGCTTAGATCTACGGGGACGTCCCCATTTT.

This clonotype was picked up one time. The CDR3 reads CASSRGEEGGDTQYF. The CDR3 DNA follows: TGTGCCAGCAGCCGAGGGGAGGAAGGTGGAGATACGCAGTATTTT. The J gene is TRBJ2-3, the V gene TRBV4-2; maybe TRBD2 (6 bases). CDR3 length: 15 residues. Trimming took off 4 bases at V and 5 bases at J, with 16 bases between the two ends. Germline CDR1 LGHNA, CDR2 YNFKEQ.

This clonotype was detected ten times or more. The chain couples TRBV20-1 to TRBJ2-5; D gene unclear. CDR1 and CDR2 from the germline V gene are DFQATT and SNEGSKA (reference sequence). V shed 0 bases and J shed 0 bases, with 8 bases lying between them. The CDR3 extends over 14 amino acids. The CDR3 DNA follows: TGCAGTGCTAGAGATCGGGTAAACCAAGAGACCCAGTACTTC. It codes for CSARDRVNQETQYF.

The chain links TRBV4-1 to TRBJ1-3; weak D call: TRBD1 (6 bases). Germline V lookup: CDR1 MGHRA, CDR2 YSYEKL. Trimming stripped 3 bases from V and 0 bases from J, with 15 bases between. The CDR3 is 17 residues long. The chain's CDR3 is CASSHGGQQSSGNTIYF. The DNA of the CDR3 is TGCGCCAGCAGCCACGGGGGACAACAGAGCTCTGGAAACACCATATATTTT.

This clonotype has just a few counts. This may stem from a read error, because a much larger clone lies one nucleotide away. Here the CDR3 reads CASATSGAQGGYAF. The CDR3 DNA reads TGTGCCAGCGCAACCTCAGGGGCGCAGGGTGGCTACGCCTTC. V and J are TRBV5-4 and TRBJ1-2, with D possibly matching TRBD1 (6 bases). This CDR3 has 14 residues. Germline-derived CDR1 and CDR2 are SGHNT and YYREEE (reference sequence).

As regards this clonotype: The junction differs from germline at one of its ends, possibly a read error. The chain has TRBV29-1 and TRBJ2-1, with 14 positions matching TRBD2. From germline, CDR1 is SQVTM and CDR2 ANQGSEA. The CDR3 extends over 14 amino acids. The CDR3 loop reads CSFPGTSGGNVQFF. As DNA, the CDR3 is TGCAGCTTCCCTGGGACTAGCGGGGGCAATGTGCAGTTCTTC.

The rearrangement joins TRBV20-1 to TRBJ2-3; no firm D call. The CDR3 contains 14 residues. Germline V CDR1 and CDR2: DFQATT, SNEGSKA (reference sequence). Trimming left V 7 bases short and J 5 bases short, with 19 bases between. The CDR3 nucleotides read TGCAGTGAGGTAGGCAGAGTAGTTCTAGATACGCAGTATTTT. Translation: CSEVGRVVLDTQYF.

Remarks on this clonotype: The junction departs from germline at one end; a sequencing error may be responsible. This chain joins TRBV6-2 or TRBV6-3 and TRBJ2-1; possibly TRBD2 for D (7 bases). Looked up from germline, CDR1 is MNHEY and CDR2 is SVGEGT. The CDR3 spans 14 residues. The DNA of the CDR3 is TGTGTCAGCAGTCCCCGGGGGGCGGGCAATGAGCAGTGCTTC. It codes for CVSSPRGAGNEQCF.

Comments on this clonotype: A much larger clone differs by one base, so this may be a read error. The V gene is TRBV12-3 or TRBV12-4, the J gene TRBJ2-1; no clear D. The CDR3 loop spans 13 amino acids. Here the CDR3 reads CVSNRRSYNEQFF. The CDR3 region has the DNA TGTGTCAGCAATCGACGCTCTTACAATGAGCAGTTCTTC.

Of note for this clonotype: The conserved phenylalanine or tryptophan normally closing the CDR3 is absent here, so this likely arose from a read error. CDR3 residues: CASSSTSKNTGELFS. In DNA, the CDR3 is TGTGCTAGCAGCAGTACCTCAAAAAACACCGGGGAGCTGTTTTCT. The V call is TRBV5-5, the J call TRBJ2-2; D is unresolved. The germline V gene encodes CDR1 SGHKS and CDR2 YYEKEE (reference sequence). The CDR3 is made up of 15 amino acids.

Regarding this clonotype: Germline is not matched at one junction end, which may reflect a read error. V usage is TRBV20-1 and J usage is TRBJ1-2; D call uncertain. The CDR3 has 17 amino acids. Looked up from germline, CDR1 is DFQATT and CDR2 is SNEGSKA (reference sequence). The chain's CDR3 is CSARVVSGRGANYGYTF. The DNA of the CDR3 is TGCAGTGCTAGGGTCGTGTCTGGACGGGGAGCTAACTATGGCTACACTTTC.

This clonotype was observed at least ten times. The chain combines TRBV4-2 with TRBJ1-5; tentatively, D is TRBD1 (6 bases). Looked up from germline, CDR1 is LGHNA and CDR2 is YNFKEQ. CDR3 length: 15 residues. V lost 1 base to trimming and J lost 4 bases, with 11 bases between them. The CDR3 DNA follows: TGTGCCAGCAGCCAAGGGGAGGGGGGAAATCAGCCCCAGCATTTT. It encodes CASSQGEGGNQPQHF.

In regard to this clonotype: A read error may explain this, as a much larger clone is one base away. The rearrangement uses TRBV29-1 and TRBJ2-5; 7 positions match TRBD1. V lost 8 bases, J lost 7 bases, and 10 bases stayed unmatched. The CDR3 extends over 12 amino acids. Germline CDR1 and CDR2: SQVTM and ANQGSEA. The CDR3 here is CSIAQGEVTQYF. The CDR3 DNA reads TGCAGCATTGCCCAGGGGGAAGTGACCCAGTACTTC. Full variable domain (remainder filled in from reference TRBV29-1 and TRBJ2-5): SAVISQKPSRDICQRGTSLTIQCQVDSQVTMMFWYRQQPGQSLTLIATANQGSEATYESGFVIDKFPISRPNLTFSTLTVSNMSPEDSSIYLCSIAQGEVTQYFGPGTRLLVL.

The chain employs TRBV6-6 and TRBJ2-2, with TRBD1 as a possible D gene (5 bases). Germline V gives CDR1 MNHNY, CDR2 SVGAGI (reference sequence). The V end was cut by 2 bases, the J end by 7 bases, with 14 bases between. The CDR3 loop spans 15 amino acids. CDR3 nucleotide sequence: TGTGCCAGCAGTTACATGAAAGGGGTTGGCGGGGAGCTGTTTTTT. The encoded protein is CASSYMKGVGGELFF.

In its sample, this clonotype was seen many times. The V gene is TRBV20-1, the J gene TRBJ2-1; D is perhaps TRBD2 (5 bases). The CDR3 sequence is 14 residues long. The V gene's germline CDR1 is DFQATT and CDR2 SNEGSKA (reference sequence). V dropped 6 bases and J dropped 4 bases, with 16 bases sitting between them. This CDR3 is CSAPRTGDYNEQFF. DNA for the CDR3: TGCAGTGCCCCCAGGACTGGGGATTACAATGAGCAGTTCTTC.

CDR3 coding DNA: TGCAGCGTTGTGGACGGCTATGGCTACACCTTC. This translates into CSVVDGYGYTF. The rearrangement links TRBV29-1 to TRBJ1-2; D gene unclear. CDR1 and CDR2 from the germline V gene are SQVTM and ANQGSEA. V dropped 4 bases and J dropped 4 bases, with 7 bases sitting between them. The CDR3 has 11 amino acids.

Remarks on this clonotype: The germline gene is not matched at one end of the junction; a read error may be the cause. Here the CDR3 reads CVSSLWTPDQNTGELFF. In DNA, the CDR3 is TGTGTCAGCAGTTTATGGACCCCTGACCAAAACACCGGGGAGTTGTTTTTT. J is TRBJ2-2 and V is TRBV12-3 or TRBV12-4; TRBD2 is a possible D gene (5 bases). The CDR3 has 17 residues.

This rearrangement joins TRBV18 to TRBJ2-2; 9 nucleotides match TRBD1. The CDR3 has 14 residues. Germline assignment: CDR1 KGHSH and CDR2 LQKENI. Trimming removed 4 bases from V and 5 bases from J; junction bases left unmatched: 2. CDR3 loop: CASSRTGETGELFF. CDR3 nucleotide sequence: TGTGCCAGCTCACGGACAGGGGAAACCGGGGAGCTGTTTTTT.

There are many counts of this clonotype. This chain uses TRBV7-9 with TRBJ2-1, with 13 bases identical to TRBD2. CDR3 size: 18 residues. Germline V gives CDR1 SEHNR, CDR2 FQNEAQ (reference sequence). The junction had 15 bases not matched to a gene; V was cut back by 4 bases and J by 9 bases. This chain's CDR3 is CASSSRQPGLAGYGEQFF. DNA for the CDR3: TGTGCCAGCAGCTCCCGTCAGCCGGGACTAGCGGGATACGGTGAGCAGTTCTTC. The full variable domain, with the rest looked up from reference TRBV7-9 and TRBJ2-1, is DTGVSQNPRHKITKRGQNVTFRCDPISEHNRLYWYRQTLGQGPEFLTYFQNEAQLEKSRLLSDRFSAERPKGSFSTLEIQRTEQGDSAMYLCASSSRQPGLAGYGEQFFGPGTRLTVL.